Listed below are T cell receptor beta chains from one sample, sequenced in a study of identifying expanded T cells in peripheral blood. The method was immunoSEQ multiplex PCR; TCRdb's version includes in-frame clones alone and lacks a portion of them. This table holds more than 75,000 clones, roughly 86% found once. The sample consisted of blood. The receptors here all came from a person aged 18 to 75 in good health. Both conserved end residues are part of each CDR3. The order of the fields is CDR3 protein, CDR3 DNA, J gene, CDR3 length, clone size, V gene, D gene. A D gene is named only where the DNA matches it firmly. Rows give clone size only sometimes, using once, few, many, or a class for an expanded clone.

CASSYSAPRAKNIQYF	TGTGCCAGCAGTTACTCGGCTCCTAGGGCCAAAAACATTCAGTACTTC	TRBJ2-4	16	-	TRBV6-6	-
CASSLATDSYNEQFF	TGTGCCAGCAGCTTAGCCACGGATTCCTACAATGAGCAGTTCTTC	TRBJ2-1	15	-	TRBV7-2	-
CASRVLAGDTGELFF	TGTGCCAGCCGCGTACTAGCGGGAGACACCGGGGAGCTGTTTTTT	TRBJ2-2	15	few	TRBV6-4	TRBD2
CASSGANVLTF	TGTGCCAGCAGCGGGGCCAACGTCCTGACTTTC	TRBJ2-6	11	-	TRBV6-5	-
CATSMGDREVSEAFF	TGTGCCACCAGCATGGGGGACAGGGAAGTAAGTGAAGCTTTCTTT	TRBJ1-1	15	-	TRBV15	TRBD1
CSVGGSTDTQYF	TGCAGCGTTGGAGGGTCCACAGATACGCAGTATTTT	TRBJ2-3	12	once	TRBV29-1	-
CASSSRGSFYGYTF	TGTGCCAGCAGCTCAAGGGGTTCCTTCTATGGCTACACCTTC	TRBJ1-2	14	-	TRBV27	-
CAISEASGTGPYQETQYF	TGTGCCATCAGTGAGGCCTCCGGGACAGGCCCGTACCAAGAGACCCAGTACTTC	TRBJ2-5	18	-	TRBV10-3	TRBD1
CASSSDRGGETQYF	TGTGCCAGCTCTAGCGACAGGGGCGGCGAGACCCAGTACTTC	TRBJ2-5	14	-	TRBV18	TRBD1
CASSPTGANYGYTF	TGTGCCAGCAGCCCCACAGGGGCTAACTATGGCTACACCTTC	TRBJ1-2	14	-	TRBV28	TRBD1
CASSVGTGGTDTQYF	TGCGCCAGCAGTGTAGGGACAGGGGGCACAGATACGCAGTATTTT	TRBJ2-3	15	-	TRBV10-2	TRBD1
CASRAGSSPTDTQYF	TGTGCCTCCAGAGCCGGGAGTTCCCCCACAGATACGCAGTATTTT	TRBJ2-3	15	-	TRBV11-2	-
CASSPRTGTSTDTQYF	TGTGCCAGCAGTCCTCGGACCGGTACTAGCACAGATACGCAGTATTTT	TRBJ2-3	16	-	TRBV28	-
CAISGLAGVGTDTQYF	TGTGCCATCAGTGGTCTAGCGGGAGTAGGAACAGATACGCAGTATTTT	TRBJ2-3	16	-	TRBV10-3	TRBD2
CASSLNSAGEGSPLHF	TGCGCCAGCAGCCTAAATTCGGCAGGGGAGGGTTCACCCCTCCACTTT	TRBJ1-6	16	-	TRBV5-1	-
CASTLLPSGGSLGTQYF	TGCGCCAGCACCCTCCTGCCTAGCGGGGGTTCTCTGGGGACCCAGTACTTC	TRBJ2-5	17	-	TRBV5-1	TRBD2
CAWSPIGTFSYEQYF	TGTGCCTGGAGTCCCATTGGGACCTTCTCCTACGAGCAGTACTTC	TRBJ2-7	15	-	TRBV30	-
CASSFGTGLNTEAFF	TGTGCCAGCAGTTTTGGAACAGGGCTGAACACTGAAGCTTTCTTT	TRBJ1-1	15	-	TRBV27	-
CASSLPGGQGPYEQYF	TGTGCCAGCAGCCTACCAGGCGGACAGGGGCCCTACGAGCAGTACTTC	TRBJ2-7	16	-	TRBV11-2	TRBD1
CASSMYGEREKLFF	TGTGCCAGTAGTATGTATGGGGAGCGCGAAAAACTGTTTTTT	TRBJ1-4	14	-	TRBV19	-
CASSAGGNSGYTF	TGTGCCAGCAGCGCAGGGGGGAACTCTGGCTACACCTTC	TRBJ1-2	13	-	TRBV7-3	TRBD1
CSWEAGRTEAFF	TGCAGCTGGGAGGCAGGGAGAACTGAAGCTTTCTTT	TRBJ1-1	12	-	TRBV29-1	-
CASSPPNTKSEAFF	TGTGCCAGCTCACCACCGAATACCAAATCTGAAGCTTTCTTT	TRBJ1-1	14	-	TRBV18	-
CASHRGSGTQYF	TGTGCCAGCCACCGGGGATCGGGGACCCAGTACTTC	TRBJ2-5	12	-	TRBV7-9	-
CASSLGALGEQYF	TGTGCCAGCAGTTTGGGGGCGTTGGGCGAGCAGTACTTC	TRBJ2-7	13	-	TRBV27	-
CASSIREGQGTGELFF	TGTGCCAGTAGTATCAGGGAGGGACAGGGTACCGGGGAGCTGTTTTTT	TRBJ2-2	16	-	TRBV19	TRBD1
CAAGGLTGELFF	TGTGCCGCCGGCGGATTAACCGGGGAGCTGTTTTTT	TRBJ2-2	12	once	TRBV30	-
CASSLGGSLSYEQYF	TGTGCCAGCAGCTTAGGAGGGAGTCTCTCCTACGAGCAGTACTTC	TRBJ2-7	15	-	TRBV5-4	-
CASSIARGRGRILNTEAFF	TGTGCCAGTAGTATAGCCCGGGGCAGGGGGCGGATTCTGAACACTGAAGCTTTCTTT	TRBJ1-1	19	-	TRBV19	TRBD1
CAISSGGYEQYF	TGTGCCATCAGCTCGGGTGGATACGAGCAGTACTTC	TRBJ2-7	12	-	TRBV10-3	-
CASSFQLGGETQYF	TGCGCCAGCAGCTTTCAGCTAGGAGGCGAGACCCAGTACTTC	TRBJ2-5	14	few	TRBV5-1	-
CASKPGGDTQYF	TGCGCCAGCAAGCCGGGAGGGGATACGCAGTATTTT	TRBJ2-3	12	-	TRBV5-1	TRBD2
CASTKGIEQFF	TGTGCCAGCACGAAGGGGATTGAGCAGTTCTTC	TRBJ2-1	11	-	TRBV28	-
CAWSVLRGHTDTQYF	TGTGCCTGGAGTGTATTGCGGGGGCACACAGATACGCAGTATTTT	TRBJ2-3	15	-	TRBV30	-
CAWSVFWAGGYEQYF	TGTGCCTGGAGTGTATTTTGGGCAGGGGGCTACGAGCAGTACTTC	TRBJ2-7	15	-	TRBV30	TRBD1
CASSSGQGGAQPQHF	TGTGCCAGCAGTTCGGGACAGGGAGGCGCTCAGCCCCAGCATTTT	TRBJ1-5	15	-	TRBV6-5	TRBD1
CATAQGGLDQPQHF	TGTGCCACCGCACAGGGAGGGTTGGATCAGCCCCAGCATTTT	TRBJ1-5	14	once	TRBV19	-
CASSVDSNTDTQYF	TGTGCCAGCAGCGTGGACAGTAACACAGATACGCAGTATTTT	TRBJ2-3	14	-	TRBV9	-
CASSLNVGGSNIQYF	TGTGCCAGCAGCCTAAACGTCGGCGGGAGTAACATTCAGTACTTC	TRBJ2-4	15	-	TRBV9	TRBD2
CASSLRTGIGSYEQYF	TGTGCCAGCAGCCTCCGTACAGGTATCGGCTCCTACGAGCAGTACTTC	TRBJ2-7	16	-	TRBV14	-
CAISGQGRNEQFF	TGTGCCATCAGTGGACAGGGTCGGAATGAGCAGTTCTTC	TRBJ2-1	13	once	TRBV10-3	TRBD1
CASSLGRSTDTQYF	TGTGCCAGCAGTTTAGGGCGCTCCACAGATACGCAGTATTTT	TRBJ2-3	14	-	TRBV27	-
CASSDRAYEQYF	TGTGCCAGCAGTGATCGAGCTTACGAGCAGTACTTC	TRBJ2-7	12	-	TRBV6-1	-
CASSLYEGAGTEAFF	TGTGCCAGCAGCTTATATGAGGGGGCGGGCACTGAAGCTTTCTTT	TRBJ1-1	15	-	TRBV11-1	TRBD1
CATWRDRVGGELFF	TGTGCCACCTGGCGGGACAGGGTTGGCGGGGAGCTGTTTTTT	TRBJ2-2	14	-	TRBV6-1	TRBD1
CASSIHTDTQYF	TGTGCCAGCAGCATACACACAGATACGCAGTATTTT	TRBJ2-3	12	-	TRBV11-2	-
CASSFGGATGNTIYF	TGTGCCAGCAGCTTTGGGGGGGCTACTGGAAACACCATATATTTT	TRBJ1-3	15	-	TRBV7-9	-
CASSLGGGVSGNTIYF	TGCGCCAGCAGCTTGGGAGGGGGTGTCTCTGGAAACACCATATATTTT	TRBJ1-3	16	-	TRBV5-1	-